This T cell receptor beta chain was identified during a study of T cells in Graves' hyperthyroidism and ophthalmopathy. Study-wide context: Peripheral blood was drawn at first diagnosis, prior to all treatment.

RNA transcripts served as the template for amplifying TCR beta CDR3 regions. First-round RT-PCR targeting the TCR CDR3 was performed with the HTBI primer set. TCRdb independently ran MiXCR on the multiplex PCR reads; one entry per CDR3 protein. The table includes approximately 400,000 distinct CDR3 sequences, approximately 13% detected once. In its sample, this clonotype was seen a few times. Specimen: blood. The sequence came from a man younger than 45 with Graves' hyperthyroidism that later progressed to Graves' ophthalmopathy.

This CDR3 reads CASSQVLDTQYF. Here the CDR3 DNA reads TGTGCCAGCAGCCAGGTCCTGGATACGCAGTATTTT. The chain carries TRBV7-8 and TRBJ2-3; D remains unclear. The germline CDR1 and CDR2 sequences are SGHVS and FQNEAQ. The CDR3 is 12 amino acids. V was clipped by 5 bases and J by 6 bases, with 9 bases between them.